The entry below gives a single T cell receptor beta chain sequence along with its context. J gave up 8 bases and V 1 base, and 4 bases lay outside the gene matches. CDR1 and CDR2 from the germline V gene are SGHTA and FQGNSA. The CDR3 loop spans 13 amino acids. The source of the sample is a study of blood T cell repertoires in COVID-19. Overall study context: Samples taken during acute and convalescent COVID-19 were collected in the United States, Italy and Spain. T cells, B-cell-depleted T cells, or PBMCs provided the cDNA or gDNA that served as material.

Original handling: Scientists estimated how many nucleated cells there were by amplifying reference gene primers. Clones were sequenced by immunoSEQ multiplex PCR, and TCRdb holds only the in-frame ones, with some missing. D and trimming were read from the DNA, whereas the V and J calls and clone size are those reported in that table. The table has over 50,000 clones, about 87% seen once. The chain carries TRBV7-2 and TRBJ1-2, with 7 bases that match TRBD1. This clonotype was obtained from a man aged 60 to 75 with acute or convalescent COVID-19. Sequencing was done on a sample of peripheral blood. CDR3 bases: TGTGCCAGCAGCTTAGAAGGGGGCAGAGGCTACACCTTC. This codes for CASSLEGGRGYTF. The full variable domain, rest sourced from reference TRBV7-2 and TRBJ1-2, is GAGVSQSPSNKVTEKGKDVELRCDPISGHTALYWYRQSLGQGLEFLIYFQGNSAPDKSGLPSDRFSAERTGGSVSTLTIQRTQQEDSAVYLCASSLEGGRGYTFGSGTRLTVV.